The 14 T cell receptor beta chains listed next were all sequenced from one sample in a study of OX40 agonist ivuxolimab in advanced cancers. The protocol was immunoSEQ multiplex PCR, while the TCRdb copy is restricted to in-frame clones and leaves out a portion. The sample comprises about 45,000 clones, 84% of which are singletons, and 15% rests with the top ten. Sequencing was performed on CD4+ or CD8+ T cells sorted from blood, taken in a trial of the OX40 agonist ivuxolimab. These receptors were taken from an adult with an advanced solid tumor such as melanoma, head and neck, liver or kidney cancer.

The gene calls are TRBV7-6 and TRBJ2-2; D is unclear. Germline CDR1 is SGHVS and CDR2 is FNYEAQ. This CDR3 is 12 amino acids long. The V end lost 5 bases, the J end lost 7 bases, and 8 bases lay between the germline ends. The CDR3 loop is CASSPLHGELFF. CDR3 nucleotide sequence: TGTGCCAGCAGCCCGCTTCACGGGGAGCTGTTTTTT.

The chain is built from TRBV27 and TRBJ1-3, with D maybe TRBD1 (5 bases). Germline V gene lookup returns CDR1 MNHEY and CDR2 SMNVEV (reference sequence). This CDR3 contains 13 residues. The V gene lost 6 bases and the J gene lost 3 bases, with 9 bases spanning the gap. The DNA of the CDR3 is TGTGCCAGCAGCCTGGGGGTTGGAAACACCATATATTTT. Encoded protein: CASSLGVGNTIYF.

Here the CDR3 DNA reads TGTGCCAGCAGTGAAGTATGGGCTAGCAATCAGCCCCAGCATTTT. Encoded protein: CASSEVWASNQPQHF. This chain links TRBV6-1 with TRBJ1-5; D not resolved. Per germline, CDR1 MNHNS and CDR2 SASEGT. There are 15 residues in the CDR3. V gave up 1 base and J gave up 0 bases, with 7 bases separating them.

The chain employs TRBV11-3 and TRBJ2-5, with 11 bases matching TRBD1. Germline V gene lookup returns CDR1 SGHNT and CDR2 YENEEA. CDR3 length equals 18 residues. Unmatched junction bases numbered 12, after V lost 5 bases and J lost 1 base. Written as DNA, the CDR3 is TGTGCCAGCAGCCCCCGGACAGGGGGCCATCCGCGCCAAGAGACCCAGTACTTC. Its translation is CASSPRTGGHPRQETQYF.

This chain uses TRBV27 with TRBJ2-2; D perhaps matches TRBD1 (6 bases). Deletions cut 7 bases from V and 6 bases from J, with 6 bases between. This CDR3 region has 11 residues. Germline assignment: CDR1 MNHEY and CDR2 SMNVEV (reference sequence). DNA for the CDR3: TGTGCCAGCAAGGGGGCCGGGGAGCTGTTTTTT. This translates into CASKGAGELFF.

V usage is TRBV25-1 and J usage is TRBJ1-1, with TRBD1 matching 7 bases. Per germline, CDR1 MGHDK and CDR2 SYGVNS. V lost 0 bases to trimming and J lost 0 bases; unmatched junction nucleotides: 7. The CDR3 runs 17 residues. The CDR3 sequence: CASSEYLQGGVNTEAFF. The DNA for the CDR3 is TGTGCCAGCAGTGAATATCTTCAGGGGGGAGTGAACACTGAAGCTTTCTTT.

The genes are TRBV12-2 and TRBJ2-5; the table's D call, TRBD2, was not checked against the DNA. TRBV12-2 is annotated as a pseudogene. The CDR3 covers 13 residues. The CDR3 sequence: CASRPGGRETQYF. The DNA for the CDR3 is TGTGCAAGTCGCCCCGGGGGGAGGGAGACCCAGTACTTC.

The chain couples TRBV19 to TRBJ2-3; D may be TRBD2 (5 bases). CDR3 length: 16 amino acids. Germline V CDR1 and CDR2: LNHDA, SQIVND (reference sequence). V was shortened by 3 bases and J by 0 bases, with 13 bases between the two germline ends. The CDR3 sequence is CASSILVRESTDTQYF. The DNA of the CDR3 is TGTGCCAGTAGTATTTTAGTTCGGGAAAGCACAGATACGCAGTATTTT. Full variable domain (outside the CDR3, taken from reference TRBV19 and TRBJ2-3): DGGITQSPKYLFRKEGQNVTLSCEQNLNHDAMYWYRQDPGQGLRLIYYSQIVNDFQKGDIAEGYSVSREKKESFPLTVTSAQKNPTAFYLCASSILVRESTDTQYFGPGTRLTVL.

This chain connects TRBV5-4 to TRBJ1-2, with a tentative D call TRBD1 (5 bases). Germline V gene sequence: CDR1 SGHNT, CDR2 YYREEE (reference sequence). The ends were cut back, 7 bases at V and 4 bases at J, with 14 bases in the middle. CDR3 size: 13 residues. CDR3 amino acids: CASGETGSYGYTF. Written as DNA, the CDR3 is TGTGCCAGCGGAGAAACAGGAAGCTATGGCTACACCTTC.

The chain carries TRBV6-6 and TRBJ2-1, with D uncertain. Germline CDR1 is MNHNY and CDR2 is SVGAGI (reference sequence). The CDR3 extends over 12 amino acids. Deletions cut 10 bases from V and 7 bases from J, with 14 bases between. The DNA of the CDR3 is TGTGCCACCACGCCGTCGGTAAATGAGCAGTTCTTC. Amino acids: CATTPSVNEQFF.

The chain recombines TRBV15 with TRBJ1-1; the D is unclear. This CDR3 contains 12 residues. Germline CDR1 LNHNV, CDR2 YYDKDF (reference sequence). V lost 3 bases to trimming and J lost 6 bases, with 8 bases between them. This chain's CDR3 is CATSSRAPEAFF. In DNA form, the CDR3 reads TGTGCCACCAGCAGCCGGGCCCCTGAAGCTTTCTTT.

This chain connects TRBV5-4 to TRBJ2-2; 8 bases map to TRBD1. With V trimmed by 4 bases and J by 6 bases, 8 bases remained unmatched. Germline V gives CDR1 SGHNT, CDR2 YYREEE (reference sequence). This CDR3 spans 15 amino acids. The CDR3 sequence is CASSPGQGGPGELFF. The DNA for the CDR3 is TGTGCCAGCAGCCCTGGACAGGGAGGTCCCGGGGAGCTGTTTTTT.

This clone was picked up one time. This chain connects TRBV5-6 to TRBJ2-3; TRBD2 aligns across 7 bases. This CDR3 is built from 16 residues. With V trimmed by 0 bases and J by 2 bases, 6 bases remained unmatched. Germline-derived CDR1 and CDR2 are SGHDT and YYEEEE. CDR3 coding DNA: TGTGCCAGCAGCTTGGGCGGGACTACGGACACAGATACGCAGTATTTT. The encoded protein is CASSLGGTTDTDTQYF.

The chain links TRBV6-5 to TRBJ2-7; TRBD1 or TRBD2 may be the D gene (6 bases each). The V gene's germline CDR1 is MNHEY and CDR2 SVGAGI. V was trimmed by 4 bases and J by 9 bases, leaving 22 bases between them. This CDR3 has 15 residues. CDR3 sequence (DNA): TGTGCCAGCAGTTCAGGGGCCCCGGTGGCCGGGGGGCAGTACTTC. Translated: CASSSGAPVAGGQYF.